The 14 T cell receptor beta chains listed next were all sequenced from one sample in a study of blood T cells in healthy people across ages. With a J-beta primer mix and a sample-barcoded 5' primer, a second PCR ran 7 to 11 cycles. MiXCR, run by TCRdb on the 5' RACE reads, gives a single entry per CDR3 protein. Of about 1.5 million distinct CDR3 sequences listed, 42% were seen once; the top ten hold about 4.1%. Sequencing was carried out using blood. These receptors all stem from a woman aged 18-30 years in good health.

This clonotype was detected a few times. The chain carries TRBV20-1 and TRBJ1-2; TRBD1 matches 7 bases. The CDR3 extends over 12 amino acids. Trimming removed 6 bases from V and 6 bases from J; junction bases left unmatched: 7. Germline CDR1 is DFQATT and CDR2 is SNEGSKA (reference sequence). The chain's CDR3 is CSAVPQGHGYTF. The CDR3 DNA reads TGCAGTGCGGTCCCACAGGGGCATGGCTACACCTTC.

The chain carries TRBV9 and TRBJ1-1; D call uncertain. The CDR3 is 15 amino acids. Deletions cut 1 base from V and 6 bases from J, with 16 bases between. CDR1 is SGDLS and CDR2 is YYNGEE in the germline V gene. CDR3 in amino acids: CASSVTGSAASEAFF. The CDR3 coding sequence is TGTGCCAGCAGCGTAACGGGGTCTGCCGCCTCTGAAGCTTTCTTT.

The V and J genes are TRBV5-1 and TRBJ2-7, with D unresolved. V lost 6 bases to trimming and J lost 2 bases, with 6 bases between them. Germline V CDR1 and CDR2: SGHRS, YFSETQ. CDR3 length: 11 residues. The CDR3 protein is CASKDAYEQYF. Written as DNA, the CDR3 is TGCGCCAGCAAGGACGCCTACGAGCAGTACTTC.

This clonotype was found a few times. V usage is TRBV19 and J usage is TRBJ1-1; D is uncertain. Germline V gives CDR1 LNHDA, CDR2 SQIVND (reference sequence). This CDR3 spans 12 amino acids. The V end lost 2 bases, the J end lost 8 bases, and 9 bases lay between the germline ends. The CDR3 spells CASSIRDREAFF. The CDR3 DNA reads as TGTGCCAGTAGTATACGCGATCGGGAAGCTTTCTTT.

The chain combines TRBV7-9 with TRBJ2-5; maybe TRBD1 (6 bases). In germline, CDR1 is SEHNR, CDR2 FQNEAQ (reference sequence). CDR3 length: 14 residues. V was trimmed by 4 bases and J by 2 bases, leaving 11 bases between them. The CDR3 here is CASSSRGHQETQYF. In DNA, the CDR3 is TGTGCCAGCAGCTCCAGGGGACATCAAGAGACCCAGTACTTC. The entire variable domain, with the rest obtained from reference TRBV7-9 and TRBJ2-5, is as follows: DTGVSQNPRHKITKRGQNVTFRCDPISEHNRLYWYRQTLGQGPEFLTYFQNEAQLEKSRLLSDRFSAERPKGSFSTLEIQRTEQGDSAMYLCASSSRGHQETQYFGPGTRLLVL.

V and J are TRBV5-5 and TRBJ2-1; D is ambiguous. The germline V gene has CDR1 SGHKS and CDR2 YYEKEE (reference sequence). Trimming cost V 5 bases and J 10 bases, with 16 bases left between them. The CDR3 totals 13 residues. This chain's CDR3 is CASRNQGNSEQFF. The CDR3 region has the DNA TGTGCCAGCAGAAACCAAGGCAACAGCGAGCAGTTCTTC.

The gene calls are TRBV6-1 and TRBJ1-5, with D perhaps TRBD1 (6 bases). The CDR3 has 15 amino acids. Deletions cut 3 bases from V and 5 bases from J, with 14 bases between. Germline-derived CDR1 and CDR2 are MNHNS and SASEGT. CDR3 protein: CASSEWDTRYQPQHF. CDR3 nucleotide sequence: TGTGCCAGCAGTGAGTGGGACACTCGATATCAGCCCCAGCATTTT.

This clonotype was recorded a few times. This rearrangement joins TRBV7-3 to TRBJ2-3, with TRBD1 matching 7 bases. V lost 5 bases to trimming and J lost 2 bases; unmatched junction nucleotides: 10. The length of the CDR3 is 16 residues. CDR1 is SGHTA, CDR2 FQGTGA, per germline. The CDR3 reads CASSPRLTGTTDTQYF. The CDR3 DNA reads as TGTGCCAGCAGCCCGAGACTGACAGGGACCACAGATACGCAGTATTTT.

This clonotype was picked up a small number of times. The chain carries TRBV28 and TRBJ2-7, with D possibly being TRBD1 (6 bases). Trimming stripped 5 bases from V and 1 base from J, with 12 bases between. CDR3 length: 14 residues. Per germline, CDR1 MDHEN and CDR2 SYDVKM. CDR3 protein: CASSMSGVSYEQYF. CDR3 sequence (DNA): TGTGCCAGCAGTATGTCAGGGGTTTCCTACGAGCAGTACTTC.

This clonotype was counted only a few times. This chain links TRBV5-5 with TRBJ2-7; possibly TRBD1 or TRBD2 for D (5 bases each). This CDR3 contains 15 residues. The germline V gene has CDR1 SGHKS and CDR2 YYEKEE (reference sequence). V gave up 0 bases and J gave up 2 bases, with 12 bases separating them. The CDR3 sequence is CASSLGRDLTYEQYF. CDR3 bases: TGTGCCAGCAGCTTGGGCCGGGACCTCACCTACGAGCAGTACTTC.

V gene TRBV12-3 or TRBV12-4 combines with J gene TRBJ2-1, with D perhaps matching TRBD2 (5 bases). The germline V and J ends were trimmed by 7 bases and 0 bases, with 10 bases remaining between them. The CDR3 runs to 14 residues. The CDR3 DNA reads TGTGCCAGCAATAAGCGGAGCTCCTACAATGAGCAGTTCTTC. Its protein product is CASNKRSSYNEQFF.

V and J are TRBV9 and TRBJ2-1, with D unclear. Trimming removed 3 bases from V and 4 bases from J, with 11 bases in between. Germline V CDR1 and CDR2: SGDLS, YYNGEE. This CDR3 comprises 14 residues. The CDR3: CASSGSATYNEQFF. In nucleotides, the CDR3 is TGTGCCAGCAGCGGTAGTGCCACGTACAATGAGCAGTTCTTC.

The rearrangement joins TRBV6-7 to TRBJ2-6; D perhaps matches TRBD1 (5 bases). TRBV6-7 is an ORF, with its function uncertain. V gave up 5 bases and J gave up 1 base, with 12 bases separating them. The CDR3 loop spans 16 amino acids. The DNA for the CDR3 is TGTGCCAGCAGTACTATCCAGGGATCTGGGGCCAACGTCCTGACTTTC. Its translation: CASSTIQGSGANVLTF.

The CDR3 sequence: CASSQDFEREHEKLFF. The CDR3 DNA is TGCGCCAGCAGCCAAGATTTTGAGCGAGAGCATGAAAAACTGTTTTTT. The J gene is TRBJ1-4, the V gene TRBV4-1; D not certain. Per the germline V gene, CDR1 is MGHRA and CDR2 is YSYEKL. The CDR3 loop spans 16 amino acids. Trimming shortened V by 0 bases and J by 6 bases, and 14 bases separated the two germline ends.